Listed below are T cell receptor beta chains from one sample, sequenced in a study of tumor and adjacent non-tumor tissue in lung cancer. TCRdb re-called the multiplex PCR reads through MiXCR, storing one row per CDR3 protein. The repertoire holds 40,000 to 45,000 distinct CDR3 sequences, with 60% to 65% as singletons. Sequencing used distant non-tumor lung tissue. The receptors shown here come from a woman between 35 and 50 years old with non-small cell lung cancer. The CDR3 runs from the conserved cysteine through the conserved F or W. The D gene is left open where the match is weak. A clone size is listed for some rows: how often the clone was seen (once, few, many), or a class if it is expanded.

TRBJ1-4 . TRBV6-5 . TGTGCCAGCGCTCTGTCTCAGGGGCTACTTAATGAAAAACTGTTCTTT CASALSQGLLNEKLFF
TRBJ1-5 TRBD1 TRBV6-2/TRBV6-3 . TGTGCCGGCAGTGGGGGACAGGGAGGATATAGCAATCGGCCCCAGCATTTT CAGSGGQGGYSNRPQHF
TRBJ2-1 . TRBV11-2 once TGTGCCAGCACCTCGGGACCTTACAATGAGCAGTTCTTC CASTSGPYNEQFF
TRBJ2-3 TRBD2 TRBV4-2 once TGTGCCAGCAGCCAAGTGATGAGGGCTAGCGGGATGGGAGATACGCAGTATTTT CASSQVMRASGMGDTQYF
TRBJ2-2 . TRBV6-5 . TGTGCCAGCAGCCGAAGTCAGACAGGGAACACCGGGGAGCTGTTTTTT CASSRSQTGNTGELFF
TRBJ2-5 . TRBV4-1 many TGCGCCAGCAGCCAAGATACCATAATGGAGACCCAGTACTTC CASSQDTIMETQYF
TRBJ2-5 TRBD2 TRBV12-3/TRBV12-4 . TGTGCCAGCAGGACCGGGACTAGCGCGGCGGGGACCCAGTACTTC CASRTGTSAAGTQYF
TRBJ1-2 . TRBV6-5 . TGTGCCAGCAATTACGGGGCAGGGTCTGACTATGACTACACTTTC CASNYGAGSDYDYTF
TRBJ2-1 TRBD1 TRBV11-3 many TGTGCCGGCAGCTCCCCGGGACAGGGCAGCAATGAGCAGTTCTTC CAGSSPGQGSNEQFF
TRBJ1-2 . TRBV5-1 many TGCGCCAGCAGCTTGGCCGGTATCGGCTACACCTTC CASSLAGIGYTF
TRBJ2-2 . TRBV30 few TGTGCCTGGAGTGAGACAGACACCGGGGAGCTGTTTTTT CAWSETDTGELFF
TRBJ2-5 TRBD1 TRBV6-5 many TGTGCCAGCAGGGGGTTGACAGGGACAGAGGCCCAGTACTTC CASRGLTGTEAQYF
TRBJ2-7 . TRBV29-1 . TGCAGCGTCACCGGGACGGACCTACGAGAGCAGTACTTC CSVTGTDLREQYF
TRBJ1-1 TRBD1 TRBV9 . TGTGCCAGCAGCGCACCGACAGGGGAGAACACTGAAGCTTTCTTT CASSAPTGENTEAFF
TRBJ2-1 . TRBV11-2 . . CASSFASGIYNEQFF
TRBJ1-5 . TRBV29-1 . TGCCGCGCACCTTCTGGAGATACGCAGCATTTT CRAPSGDTQHF
TRBJ2-7 TRBD1 TRBV28 . TGTGCCAGCAGTCCCCCGGGACAGTACTACATGCAGTACTTC CASSPPGQYYMQYF
TRBJ2-7 TRBD1 TRBV30 . TGTGCCTGGACGGGACAGGATCCTTACGAGCAGTACTTC CAWTGQDPYEQYF
TRBJ1-1 . TRBV20-1 many TGCAGTGCTAGAGATATAAGGACTAACACTGAAGCTTTCTTT CSARDIRTNTEAFF
TRBJ2-7 . TRBV28 . TGTGCCAGCAGCCACGGTATGGGGGGCGGGGAGCAGTACTTC CASSHGMGGGEQYF
TRBJ2-1 TRBD1 TRBV5-1 . TGCGCCAGCAGCCCGACGATTTGGCAGGGGGAGAGCAAAGAGCAGCTCTTC CASSPTIWQGESKEQLF
TRBJ2-2 . TRBV5-1 many TGCGCCAGCAGCTCCGGACAGAGGAACACCGGGGAGCTGTTTTTT CASSSGQRNTGELFF
TRBJ1-5 . TRBV13 many TGTGCCAGCAGCTTAGGGGGACGGGATAGCAATCAGCCCCAGCATTTT CASSLGGRDSNQPQHF
TRBJ1-5 . TRBV19 few TGTGCCAGTAGTTCACGGATGGTCCTCGGGAAGCCCCAGCATTTT CASSSRMVLGKPQHF
TRBJ2-7 TRBD1 TRBV4-2 . TGTGCCAGGAGCCAGGAGGGACAGGGGTCCTACGGGCAGTACTTC CARSQEGQGSYGQYF
TRBJ2-1 . TRBV29-1 . TGCAGCGTTACCGACAATGAACAGTTCTTC CSVTDNEQFF
TRBJ1-5 . TRBV6-1 . TGTGTCAGCAGTAGAGAGCAGGTAGATGATCAGTCTCAGCATTTT CVSSREQVDDQSQHF
TRBJ2-1 TRBD2 TRBV7-9 once TGTGCCAGCAGCCTATCCCTAGCGGGGGGGCCCTACAATGAGCAGTTCTTC CASSLSLAGGPYNEQFF
TRBJ1-5 TRBD1 TRBV4-2 . TGTGCCAGCAACGAAGGGACAGAAAATCAGCCCCAGCATTTT CASNEGTENQPQHF
TRBJ1-5 . TRBV11-2 . TGTGCCATCAGCTTCTCGGGGTGGCAGCCCCAGCATTTT CAISFSGWQPQHF
TRBJ2-5 . TRBV4-1 . TGCGCCAGCAGCCAAGATCGGGTCGGGGCCGAGACACATTACTTC CASSQDRVGAETHYF
TRBJ2-1 TRBD2 TRBV7-9 . TGCGCCAGCGACTTTAGCGGGAGTCACGAGCAGTTCTTC CASDFSGSHEQFF
TRBJ2-7 . TRBV7-8 . TGTACCAGCAGCTCGAGCACCTACGAGCAGTACTTC CTSSSSTYEQYF
TRBJ2-3 . TRBV10-3 many TGTGCCATCGGGCACGAGGGAGATACGCAGTATTTT CAIGHEGDTQYF
TRBJ2-1 TRBD2 TRBV7-9 . TGTGCCGGCAGCCTTCTAGCGGGAGATAATGAGCAGTTCTTC CAGSLLAGDNEQFF
TRBJ1-5 TRBD1 TRBV6-6 . TGTGCCAGCAGTTCCCGGCCGGGACAGGATGGGGATCAACACCAGCATTTT CASSSRPGQDGDQHQHF
TRBJ2-1 TRBD2 TRBV10-3 few TGTACCGCCGGAGTAGCGGGAGGGCCAGGTGAGCGGTTCTTC CTAGVAGGPGERFF
TRBJ2-1 TRBD2 TRBV5-4 . TGTGCCAGCAGCAAGGGGGGACTAGCGGGGGAAGATGAGCAGTTCTTC CASSKGGLAGEDEQFF
TRBJ2-7 TRBD1 TRBV6-5 many TGTGCCAGCAGTTACCGCCCCGGACAGGGCCCCTCCTACGAGCAGTACTTC CASSYRPGQGPSYEQYF
TRBJ1-2 . TRBV11-2 few TGTGCCAACAGCTTAGGGCGGATGGCCTATGGCTACACCTTC CANSLGRMAYGYTF
TRBJ2-5 TRBD2 TRBV4-1 many TGCGCCAGCAGCCAAGCCCTCGGACTAGCGGATAAAGAGACCCAGTACTTC CASSQALGLADKETQYF
TRBJ2-4 TRBD1 TRBV11-2 . TGTGTCAGCAGCCTGGGACAGGGGAAAAACATACAGTACTTC CVSSLGQGKNIQYF
TRBJ2-5 . TRBV11-3 . TGTGACAGCAGCTTGCCACTGCAAGAGACCCAATACTTC CDSSLPLQETQYF
TRBJ2-3 TRBD2 TRBV4-1 . TGCGACAGCAGCCAAAGAGTAGGACTAGCAGATACGCAGTATTTT CDSSQRVGLADTQYF
TRBJ2-1 . TRBV5-1 few TGCGCCAGCAGCTTGGCTCTGACCTTTTACAATGAGCAGTTCTTC CASSLALTFYNEQFF
TRBJ2-7 TRBD2 TRBV6-2/TRBV6-3 . TGTGCCAGCGGGAGGGCCCACTCCAACGAGGAGTACTTC CASGRAHSNEEYF
TRBJ2-2 TRBD2 TRBV11-3 . TGTGCCAGCAGCTTAGAATCTGCTAGCGGGGGGTTCACCGGGGAGCTGTTTTTT CASSLESASGGFTGELFF
TRBJ1-3 TRBD1 TRBV20-1 once TGCAGTGCCCAGGACAGGGAAGGGGATAGGTACACCATATACTTT CSAQDREGDRYTIYF
TRBJ2-5 TRBD2 TRBV29-1 few TGCAGCGTGTGGCTAGCGGGAGGAGAAGAGACCCAGTACTTC CSVWLAGGEETQYF
TRBJ2-1 . TRBV28 . TGTGCCAGCAGTTTGAACGATGGGCAGGTCTTC CASSLNDGQVF
TRBJ2-7 TRBD2 TRBV28 few TGTGCCAGCAGTTTACCGGGACTAGCGGGAGGCGAGCAGTACTTC CASSLPGLAGGEQYF
TRBJ1-1 . TRBV25-1 . TGTGCCAGCAGGAGCAGGGGCAACACTAAAGTTTTCTTT CASRSRGNTKVFF
TRBJ2-1 TRBD1 TRBV28 many TGTGCCAGCAGTTTAACCGGGACAGTTGAGCAGTTCTTC CASSLTGTVEQFF